This TCR beta chain was identified in a study of monozygotic twins with inflammatory bowel disease. Study results and limitations: IBD patients had lower TCRbeta diversity (inverse Simpson) than healthy co-twins.

Germline V lookup: CDR1 SEHNR, CDR2 FQNEAQ (reference sequence). This CDR3 has 17 residues. As for this clonotype: What it binds is unknown.

Two rounds of nested PCR, of about 17 and 10 cycles, were run on TCRalpha and TCRbeta cDNA. TCRdb re-called the 5' RACE reads and gives one entry per CDR3 protein, without DNA. The sample holds some 130,000 distinct CDR3 sequences. Sequencing was done on a sample of blood. The receptor was isolated from a human donor with ulcerative colitis or Crohn's disease, or a healthy co-twin of an affected twin (not recorded which). The V call is TRBV7-9, the J call TRBJ2-5; with no DNA, the TCRdb D assignment of TRBD2 cannot be verified. The CDR3 region is CASSSQTSRGHGETQYF.